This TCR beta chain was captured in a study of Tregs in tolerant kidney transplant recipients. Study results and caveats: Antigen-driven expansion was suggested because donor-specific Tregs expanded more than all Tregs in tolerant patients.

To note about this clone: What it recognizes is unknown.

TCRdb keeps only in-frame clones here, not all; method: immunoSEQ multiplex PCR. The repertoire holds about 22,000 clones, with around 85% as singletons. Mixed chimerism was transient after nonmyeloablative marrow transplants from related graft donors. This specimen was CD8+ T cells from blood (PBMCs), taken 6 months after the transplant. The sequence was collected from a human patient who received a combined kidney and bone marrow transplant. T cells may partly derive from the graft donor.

CDR3 in amino acids: CASSGTGILYEQYF. CDR3 bases: TGTGCCAGCAGCGGGACAGGGATCCTCTACGAGCAGTACTTC. The chain combines TRBV28 with TRBJ2-7; 9 bases fit TRBD1. Trimming removed 6 bases from V and 3 bases from J; junction bases left unmatched: 6. Germline V gives CDR1 MDHEN, CDR2 SYDVKM. CDR3 length: 14 amino acids.